This T cell receptor (beta chain) was identified in a study of T cells expressing NK-cell markers. As for the study in general: The authors derived TCR beta repertoires from sorted CD3+CD56+NKG2C+, CD3+CD56+NKG2C- and CD3+CD56-NKG2C+ T cells.

Notes on this clonotype: The antigen is undetermined.

TCRdb reworked the 5' RACE reads into one entry per CDR3 protein, no DNA. With 350,000 to 450,000 distinct CDR3 sequences in the sample, the ten largest clones hold under 6.5%. Findings and limits, study-wide: Five or six donors showed dominant NKG2C+ clonotypes comprising roughly 1.0-7.0% of their CD8+ T cells.

This TCR derives from a man between 18 and 69 years old in good health. The sequenced material came from blood T cells: a sorted CD56 or NKG2C T cell subset, CD4+ or CD8+ T cells, or bulk PBMC T cells (not recorded which).

This chain's CDR3 is CASSSRAGGPGNEQFF. This chain links TRBV5-1 with TRBJ2-1; TCRdb reports TRBD2, a call that lacks DNA to check it against. CDR1 is SGHRS and CDR2 is YFSETQ in the germline V gene. The CDR3 loop spans 16 amino acids.